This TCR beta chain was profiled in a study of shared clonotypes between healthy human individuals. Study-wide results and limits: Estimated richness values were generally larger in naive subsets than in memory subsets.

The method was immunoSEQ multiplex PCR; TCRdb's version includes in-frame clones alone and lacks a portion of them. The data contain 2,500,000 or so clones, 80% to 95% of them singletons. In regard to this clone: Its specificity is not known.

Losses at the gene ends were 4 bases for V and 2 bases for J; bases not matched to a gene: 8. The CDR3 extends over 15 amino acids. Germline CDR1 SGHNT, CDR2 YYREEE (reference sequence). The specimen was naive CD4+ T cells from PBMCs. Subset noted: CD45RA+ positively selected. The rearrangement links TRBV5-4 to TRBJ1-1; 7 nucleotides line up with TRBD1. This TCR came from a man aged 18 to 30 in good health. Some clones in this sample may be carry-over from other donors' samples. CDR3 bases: TGTGCCAGCAGCCAAGCATCAGGGGGTAACACTGAAGCTTTCTTT. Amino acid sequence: CASSQASGGNTEAFF.